One and the same sample provided the 27 T cell receptor beta chains below, sequenced in a study of blood T cell repertoires in COVID-19. The protocol was immunoSEQ multiplex PCR, while the TCRdb copy is restricted to in-frame clones and leaves out a portion. The sample lists around 390,000 clones; roughly 89% were seen once. Sequences were obtained from PBMCs or T cells enriched from blood (not recorded which). The receptors here all came from a woman aged 50 to 60 who had recovered from COVID-19.

V gene TRBV19 combines with J gene TRBJ2-1; 11 bases match TRBD2. This CDR3 is built from 15 residues. Unmatched junction bases numbered 5, after V lost 5 bases and J lost 5 bases. Germline V CDR1 and CDR2: LNHDA, SQIVND (reference sequence). This CDR3 reads CASSLSSGGHNEQFF. The DNA for the CDR3 is TGTGCCAGTAGTTTATCTAGCGGGGGGCACAATGAGCAGTTCTTC.

The chain carries TRBV28 and TRBJ1-2, with D hard to call. The V gene lost 1 base and the J gene lost 2 bases, with 11 bases spanning the gap. The CDR3 is made up of 15 amino acids. The V gene's germline CDR1 is MDHEN and CDR2 SYDVKM. CDR3 sequence (DNA): TGTGCCAGCAGTTTATTCCGCCGGGAAAACTATGGCTACACCTTC. Translating gives CASSLFRRENYGYTF.

The chain uses TRBV7-9 and TRBJ2-1; TRBD2 matches 12 bases. Germline V gene lookup returns CDR1 SEHNR and CDR2 FQNEAQ (reference sequence). The CDR3 has 14 residues. Trimming took 7 bases from V and 8 from J; bases not matched to a gene: 6. CDR3 sequence: CASILAGGPDEQFF. The CDR3 region has the DNA TGTGCCAGCATTCTAGCGGGGGGGCCCGATGAGCAGTTCTTC.

This chain joins TRBV7-2 and TRBJ1-4; 8 positions agree with TRBD1. V trimming: 5 bases; J trimming: 4 bases; junction bases outside the gene matches: 6. This CDR3 comprises 15 residues. The germline CDR1 and CDR2 sequences are SGHTA and FQGNSA. CDR3 residues: CASSPRTGYNEKLFF. The CDR3 coding sequence is TGTGCCAGCAGCCCCCGGACAGGGTATAATGAAAAACTGTTTTTT.

This clone was recorded once. The chain recombines TRBV19 with TRBJ2-2, with TRBD2 identical over 10 bases. Germline V gives CDR1 LNHDA, CDR2 SQIVND (reference sequence). J was trimmed by 4 bases and V by 5 bases; bases with no gene match: 10. The CDR3 covers 17 residues. CDR3 nucleotide sequence: TGTGCCAGTAGTCAGGTTGGGGTAGCGGGGGGCACCGGGGAGCTGTTTTTT. Protein sequence: CASSQVGVAGGTGELFF.

This chain joins TRBV2 and TRBJ1-1; 7 bases match TRBD1. Trimming took 6 bases from V and 0 from J; bases not matched to a gene: 4. CDR1 is SNHLY and CDR2 is FYNNEI in the germline V gene. The CDR3 has 14 amino acids. The CDR3 DNA reads TGTGCCAGCAGGGGGACAGACGTGAACACTGAAGCTTTCTTT. Translation gives CASRGTDVNTEAFF. The entire variable domain, with the rest obtained from reference TRBV2 and TRBJ1-1, is as follows: EPEVTQTPSHQVTQMGQEVILRCVPISNHLYFYWYRQILGQKVEFLVSFYNNEISEKSEIFDDQFSVERPDGSNFTLKIRSTKLEDSAMYFCASRGTDVNTEAFFGQGTRLTVV.

The chain couples TRBV4-1 to TRBJ2-2, with 7 bases that match TRBD1. Looked up from germline, CDR1 is MGHRA and CDR2 is YSYEKL. J lost 1 base, V lost 8 bases, and 7 bases had no gene match. This CDR3 has 15 residues. For the CDR3, the DNA is TGCGCCAGCCGTCTGGGACAGATGAACACCGGGGAGCTGTTTTTT. Its protein product is CASRLGQMNTGELFF.

This clone occurred a few times. The CDR3 DNA is TGCGCCAGCAGCCAGAAGATCCAGGGGGCGGTTTTATACTTC. It codes for CASSQKIQGAVLYF. The V call is TRBV4-3, the J call TRBJ2-7, with 8 bases fitting TRBD1. CDR1 and CDR2 (germline): LGHNA, YSLEER. The ends lost 3 bases at V and 13 bases at J; junction bases unmatched: 14. The CDR3 contains 14 residues.

The rearrangement joins TRBV5-1 to TRBJ2-1; 7 bases fit TRBD1. Trimming cost V 1 base and J 4 bases; bases outside gene matches: 2. CDR1 and CDR2 (germline): SGHRS, YFSETQ. The CDR3 has 14 amino acids. The CDR3: CASSLTGVYNEQFF. For the CDR3, the DNA is TGCGCCAGCAGCTTGACAGGGGTTTACAATGAGCAGTTCTTC.

V gene TRBV5-1 combines with J gene TRBJ2-3; D perhaps matches TRBD1 (6 bases). The V end lost 7 bases, the J end lost 2 bases, and 14 bases lay between the germline ends. The CDR3 totals 14 residues. Germline loops: CDR1 SGHRS, CDR2 YFSETQ. Here the CDR3 DNA reads TGCGCCAGCGGAAGGGGGTCGACCACAGATACGCAGTATTTT. Translation: CASGRGSTTDTQYF.

The V call is TRBV28, the J call TRBJ1-5; 12 bases are shared with TRBD1. This CDR3 region has 15 residues. V lost 4 bases, J lost 9 bases, and 7 bases stayed unmatched. CDR1 and CDR2 from the germline V gene are MDHEN and SYDVKM. CDR3 coding DNA: TGTGCCAGCAGTTCAGCCGGGACAGGGGGCTGGCCCCAGCATTTT. Encoded protein: CASSSAGTGGWPQHF.

This clone was counted between two and nine times. This chain joins TRBV5-1 and TRBJ1-2, with 9 bases matching TRBD1. This CDR3 is built from 19 residues. V gave up 1 base and J gave up 0 bases; unmatched junction bases: 13. CDR1 and CDR2 from the germline V gene are SGHRS and YFSETQ. CDR3 in amino acids: CASSLTSNEGTGPNYGYTF. CDR3 coding DNA: TGCGCCAGCAGCTTGACATCAAATGAGGGGACAGGGCCTAACTATGGCTACACCTTC.

This clone is a singleton in its sample. V usage is TRBV6-2 or TRBV6-3 and J usage is TRBJ1-4, with D perhaps TRBD1 (6 bases). Germline CDR1 reads MNHEY; CDR2 reads SVGEGT. Trimming removed 4 bases from V and 2 bases from J, with 14 bases in between. This CDR3 is 16 amino acids long. CDR3 residues: CASSSRTEPTNEKLFF. The CDR3 DNA is TGTGCCAGCAGTTCCCGGACAGAACCTACTAATGAAAAACTGTTTTTT.

The chain carries TRBV4-1 and TRBJ2-5, with unresolved D. Germline V gives CDR1 MGHRA, CDR2 YSYEKL. V was pared by 5 bases and J by 5 bases, with 9 bases between. The CDR3 spans 12 residues. The CDR3 protein is CASSSTRETQYF. CDR3 nucleotide sequence: TGCGCCAGCAGCAGTACGAGGGAGACCCAGTACTTC.

J is TRBJ2-7 and V is TRBV5-1; D unclear. CDR1 SGHRS and CDR2 YFSETQ come from the germline V gene. Trimming took 4 bases from V and 4 from J, leaving 6 bases between them. This CDR3 is 11 amino acids long. CDR3 sequence reads: CASSTDYEQYF. The CDR3 bases are TGCGCCAGCAGCACAGATTACGAGCAGTACTTC.

V gene TRBV11-2 combines with J gene TRBJ1-1, with 7 bases that match TRBD1. J lost 10 bases, V lost 5 bases, and 10 bases had no gene match. Germline V lookup: CDR1 SGHAT, CDR2 FQNNGV. This CDR3 spans 13 amino acids. Written as DNA, the CDR3 is TGTGCCAGCAGCATAAGTAGTAACAGGGGAGCTTTCTTT. This translates into CASSISSNRGAFF.

The rearrangement uses TRBV29-1 and TRBJ1-1; D uncertain. The V and J ends lost 6 bases and 2 bases respectively, with 7 bases between them. Germline V gives CDR1 SQVTM, CDR2 ANQGSEA. There are 11 residues in the CDR3. The CDR3 sequence: CSVGENTEAFF. CDR3 coding DNA: TGCAGCGTGGGAGAAAACACTGAAGCTTTCTTT.

V gene TRBV4-3 combines with J gene TRBJ2-1; D perhaps matches TRBD1 (6 bases). Germline V gene data show CDR1 as LGHNA and CDR2 as YSLEER. The germline V and J ends were trimmed by 0 bases and 5 bases, with 14 bases remaining between them. The CDR3 runs 16 residues. CDR3 protein: CASSQERWAGDNEQFF. The CDR3 DNA follows: TGCGCCAGCAGCCAAGAGAGGTGGGCAGGGGACAATGAGCAGTTCTTC.

This chain joins TRBV9 and TRBJ2-1; D perhaps matches TRBD1 (6 bases). CDR3 length equals 14 residues. Trimming removed 2 bases from V and 6 bases from J, with 12 bases in between. Germline V gene data show CDR1 as SGDLS and CDR2 as YYNGEE. The CDR3 here is CASSVKGRGNEQFF. Written as DNA, the CDR3 is TGTGCCAGCAGCGTTAAAGGCAGGGGCAATGAGCAGTTCTTC.

The chain couples TRBV18 to TRBJ1-2; a possible D gene is TRBD1 (5 bases). This CDR3 is built from 14 residues. Germline-derived CDR1 and CDR2 are KGHSH and LQKENI. Trimming removed 3 bases at V and 4 bases at J, with 12 bases between. In DNA, the CDR3 is TGTGCCAGCTCACCTCAGGGTAGAGGCTATGGCTACACCTTC. This sequence encodes CASSPQGRGYGYTF.

The gene calls are TRBV11-2 and TRBJ1-3, with no clear D. CDR1 is SGHAT and CDR2 is FQNNGV in the germline V gene. V was cut by 3 bases and J by 3 bases, with 6 bases left in between. The CDR3 spans 13 residues. DNA for the CDR3: TGTGCCAGCAGCTTCACAGATGGAAACACCATATATTTT. It encodes CASSFTDGNTIYF.

The CDR3 loop is CASSQGQANYGYTF. The CDR3 DNA is TGTGCCAGCAGTCAAGGACAGGCTAACTATGGCTACACCTTC. The chain combines TRBV9 with TRBJ1-2, with 7 bases aligning to TRBD1. Germline-derived CDR1 and CDR2 are SGDLS and YYNGEE. This CDR3 is 14 amino acids long. The trim removed 5 bases at V and 0 bases at J, leaving 4 bases unmatched.

This clone was observed a handful of times. The chain couples TRBV9 to TRBJ1-4; TRBD1 is a possible D gene (5 bases). CDR1 is SGDLS and CDR2 is YYNGEE in the germline V gene. The CDR3 totals 15 residues. V lost 0 bases and J lost 3, with 9 bases in between. The CDR3 DNA is TGTGCCAGCAGCGTAGGGACATTATCTAATGAAAAACTGTTTTTT. The encoded protein is CASSVGTLSNEKLFF. Supplemented by reference TRBV9 and TRBJ1-4, the full variable domain reads DSGVTQTPKHLITATGQRVTLRCSPRSGDLSVYWYQQSLDQGLQFLIQYYNGEERAKGNILERFSAQQFPDLHSELNLSSLELGDSALYFCASSVGTLSNEKLFFGSGTQLSVL.

The V gene is TRBV7-8, the J gene TRBJ2-7; TRBD2 matches at 8 bases. This CDR3 comprises 15 residues. The germline gives CDR1 SGHVS, CDR2 FQNEAQ. V lost 3 bases to trimming and J lost 3 bases; unmatched junction nucleotides: 7. CDR3 nucleotide sequence: TGTGCCAGCAGCTTTGTGGCGGGGGGAAACTACGAGCAGTACTTC. Protein sequence: CASSFVAGGNYEQYF.

The chain is built from TRBV3-1 (or the pseudogene TRBV3-2) and TRBJ2-7; TRBD1 agrees at 8 bases. V trimming: 6 bases; J trimming: 7 bases; junction bases outside the gene matches: 14. Germline V CDR1 and CDR2: LGHDT, YNNKEL (reference sequence). The CDR3 runs to 15 residues. The CDR3 region has the DNA TGTGCCAGCAGTCTGACTGGACAGGGCCAGGGGGAGCAGTACTTC. Encoded protein: CASSLTGQGQGEQYF.

The V and J genes are TRBV5-1 and TRBJ1-5; D remains unclear. CDR3 length: 14 amino acids. Between the trimmed V and J ends, which lost 0 bases and 3 bases, there was a span of 7 bases. Germline CDR1 SGHRS, CDR2 YFSETQ. CDR3 protein: CASSLEADNQPQHF. CDR3 nucleotides: TGCGCCAGCAGCTTGGAGGCGGACAATCAGCCCCAGCATTTT.

The chain combines TRBV7-8 with TRBJ1-1; D ambiguous. Per the germline V gene, CDR1 is SGHVS and CDR2 is FQNEAQ. This CDR3 is built from 13 residues. V shed 5 bases and J shed 0 bases, with 7 bases lying between them. In nucleotides, the CDR3 is TGTGCCAGCAGCGGAGGAGTGAACACTGAAGCTTTCTTT. This translates into CASSGGVNTEAFF.